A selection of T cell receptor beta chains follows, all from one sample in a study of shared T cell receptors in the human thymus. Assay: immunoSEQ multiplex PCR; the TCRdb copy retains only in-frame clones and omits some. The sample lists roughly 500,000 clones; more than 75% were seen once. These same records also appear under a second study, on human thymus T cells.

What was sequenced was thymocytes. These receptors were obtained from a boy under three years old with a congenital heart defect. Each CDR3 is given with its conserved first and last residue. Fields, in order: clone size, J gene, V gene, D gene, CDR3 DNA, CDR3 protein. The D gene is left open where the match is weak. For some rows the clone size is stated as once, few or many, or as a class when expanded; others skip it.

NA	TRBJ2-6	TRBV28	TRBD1	TGTGCCAGCAGTTTATTCCCCGGGACAGGGCCCCATTTCTCTGGGGCCAACGTCCTGACTTTC	CASSLFPGTGPHFSGANVLTF
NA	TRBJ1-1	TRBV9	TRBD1	TGTGCCAGCAGCGGCGGACAGGGTAGAACTGAAGCTTTCTTT	CASSGGQGRTEAFF
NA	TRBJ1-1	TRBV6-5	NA	TGTGCCAGCAGTGGGAGGGGTGCGAACACTGAAGCTTTCTTT	CASSGRGANTEAFF
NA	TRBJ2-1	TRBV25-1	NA	TGTGCCAGCAGTGAATTAAGGACAGACATTGAGCAGTTCTTC	CASSELRTDIEQFF
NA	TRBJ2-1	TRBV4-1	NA	TGCGCCAGCAGCCCCTCTGCAGATGAGCAGTTCTTC	CASSPSADEQFF
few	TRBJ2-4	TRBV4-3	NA	TGCGCCAGCAGCCGAGCGGGTCTAGCCAAAAACATTCAGTACTTC	CASSRAGLAKNIQYF
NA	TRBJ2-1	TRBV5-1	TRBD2	TGCGCCAGCAGTCTTAGGATAGCGGGAGGGGGCAATGAGCAGTTCTTC	CASSLRIAGGGNEQFF
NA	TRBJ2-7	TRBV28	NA	TGTGCCAGCAGTTTACCGGACTGCCCAGCCTACGAGCAGTACTTC	CASSLPDCPAYEQYF
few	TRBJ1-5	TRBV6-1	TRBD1	TGTGCCGCCAAGACAGGGAGTAATCAGCCCCAGCATTTT	CAAKTGSNQPQHF
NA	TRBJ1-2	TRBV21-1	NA	TGTGCCAGCAGCAGGACAGGGGGCTGCTATGGCTACACCTTC	CASSRTGGCYGYTF
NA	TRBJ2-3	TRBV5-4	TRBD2	TGTGCCAGCAGCACGCCGGAACTAGCGACCGCTGGCACAGATACGCAGTATTTT	CASSTPELATAGTDTQYF
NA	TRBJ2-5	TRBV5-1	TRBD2	TGCGCCAGCAGCCTGCGGGAGGGATCCGGGACCCAGTACTTC	CASSLREGSGTQYF
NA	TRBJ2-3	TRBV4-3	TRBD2	TGCGCCAGCAGCCTCAGACTAGCGGATAGAACCAGCACAGATACGCAGTATTTT	CASSLRLADRTSTDTQYF